The rows below give T cell receptor beta chains drawn from one sample of a study of T cell responses to AZD1222 COVID-19 vaccine. This table comes from immunoSEQ multiplex PCR, and its TCRdb copy is limited to in-frame clones, with some not included. This table has some 250,000 clones, approximately 94% appearing once. The starting material was peripheral blood, obtained 28 days after the second AZD1222 dose. These receptors all come from an adult who received the AZD1222 COVID-19 vaccine. Both conserved end residues are part of each CDR3. The D gene is left open where the match is weak. Expanded clones get a size class; other rows say once, few or many, or leave the size out.

clone size: NA; V gene: TRBV7-8; J gene: TRBJ2-1; D gene: TRBD2; CDR3 DNA: TGTGCCAGCAGCCCCAAGCGGGAAATCTCCTACAATGAGCAGTTCTTC; CDR3 protein: CASSPKREISYNEQFF
clone size: few; V gene: TRBV28; J gene: TRBJ1-5; D gene: NA; CDR3 DNA: TGTGCCAGCACTCGGCAGCCCCAGCATTTT; CDR3 protein: CASTRQPQHF
clone size: NA; V gene: TRBV5-1; J gene: TRBJ2-7; D gene: TRBD2; CDR3 DNA: TGCGCCAGCAGCTTGGGGGTCGGGAGGAACTACGAGCAGTACTTC; CDR3 protein: CASSLGVGRNYEQYF
clone size: NA; V gene: TRBV19; J gene: TRBJ2-2; D gene: TRBD2; CDR3 DNA: TGTGCCAGTAGTGGGCTAGCGGAGGCGAACACCGGGGAGCTGTTTTTT; CDR3 protein: CASSGLAEANTGELFF
clone size: NA; V gene: TRBV12-3/TRBV12-4; J gene: TRBJ2-1; D gene: NA; CDR3 DNA: TGTGCCAGCACCCACTACAATGAGCAGTTCTTC; CDR3 protein: CASTHYNEQFF
clone size: NA; V gene: TRBV27; J gene: TRBJ2-7; D gene: NA; CDR3 DNA: TGTGCCAGCAGTTTATGGGCAGTCAGTCGCTCCTACGAGCAGTACTTC; CDR3 protein: CASSLWAVSRSYEQYF
clone size: once; V gene: TRBV28; J gene: TRBJ1-2; D gene: TRBD1; CDR3 DNA: TGTGCCAGCAGTTTATCTTATTGGCAGGGGGACAGCGACTATGGCTACACCTTC; CDR3 protein: CASSLSYWQGDSDYGYTF
clone size: once; V gene: TRBV6-2/TRBV6-3; J gene: TRBJ1-2; D gene: NA; CDR3 DNA: TGTGCCAGCAGTGCGCCGGGCAGGCGAGGCTATGGCTACACCTTC; CDR3 protein: CASSAPGRRGYGYTF
clone size: NA; V gene: TRBV5-1; J gene: TRBJ1-4; D gene: NA; CDR3 DNA: TGCGCCAGCAGCTTGGCCCCAGGGATGGCGGGTGAAAAACTGTTTTTT; CDR3 protein: CASSLAPGMAGEKLFF
clone size: once; V gene: TRBV3-1/TRBV3-2; J gene: TRBJ2-2; D gene: NA; CDR3 DNA: TGTGCCAGCAGCCAAAAAGACAGCGGGGAGCTGTTTTTT; CDR3 protein: CASSQKDSGELFF
clone size: NA; V gene: TRBV7-2; J gene: TRBJ1-6; D gene: NA; CDR3 DNA: TGTGCCAGCAGCTCAGAGAGCTCCTATAATTCACCCCTCCACTTT; CDR3 protein: CASSSESSYNSPLHF
clone size: few; V gene: TRBV29-1; J gene: TRBJ2-5; D gene: NA; CDR3 DNA: TGCAGCGTTGCCCCCGAGTGGCTTCGGGAGACCCAGTACTTC; CDR3 protein: CSVAPEWLRETQYF
clone size: NA; V gene: TRBV5-6; J gene: TRBJ1-2; D gene: NA; CDR3 DNA: TGTGCCAGCAGCTTGGGGATCCAGGGTCCCCGGGGCTACACCTTC; CDR3 protein: CASSLGIQGPRGYTF